The rows below give T cell receptor beta chains drawn from one sample of a study of human T cells and chemical hapten exposure. TCRdb independently ran MiXCR on the RACE reads; one entry per CDR3 protein. The table has roughly 260,000 distinct CDR3 sequences, about 9% seen once; the top ten hold 2% to 3%. The specimen comprised whole blood, sampled in connection with sensitization to the hapten diphenylcyclopropenone (DPC). The receptors originated from a woman in her forties with alopecia areata. Some clones in this sample may be carry-over from other donors' samples. Each CDR3 is given with its conserved first and last residue. A D gene is named only where the DNA matches it firmly.

TRBJ2-3,TRBD1,TRBV6-6,CASSGQGTDTQYF
TRBJ2-7,-,TRBV28,CASSLGLGRGLYEQYF
TRBJ2-3,TRBD2,TRBV28,CASRALAGISTDTQYF
TRBJ2-5,TRBD2,TRBV29-1,CSVEDSRTSGAETQYF
TRBJ1-6,TRBD1,TRBV20-1,CSAPMTGDYSPLHF
TRBJ2-2,-,TRBV11-3,CASTSTKDTGELFF
TRBJ1-2,-,TRBV12-3/TRBV12-4,CASRPGTDNYGCTF
TRBJ1-5,-,TRBV5-1,CASSLAGWYNQPQHF
TRBJ1-2,-,TRBV3-1,CASSQAGPRDIGGYTF
TRBJ2-7,-,TRBV7-6,CASSLGPTGGQYF
TRBJ1-6,-,TRBV6-6,CASSFAGQPLHF
TRBJ2-5,TRBD2,TRBV2,CASSPGLARQETQYF
TRBJ1-1,TRBD1,TRBV5-1,CASSFSGGLNTEAFF
TRBJ2-4,-,TRBV6-2/TRBV6-3,CASSYDIAKNIQYF
TRBJ1-5,-,TRBV2,CASSPPGAYSNQPQHF
TRBJ1-2,-,TRBV20-1,CSARAGGYNYGYTF
TRBJ2-3,TRBD1,TRBV5-1,CASSLGTGSADTQYF
TRBJ1-1,-,TRBV11-1,CASSLRNSPTEAFF
TRBJ2-6,-,TRBV4-1,CASSLYSGANVLTF
TRBJ1-2,-,TRBV2,CASSSSTIQITF
TRBJ2-3,-,TRBV12-3/TRBV12-4,CASSFFGDTQYF
TRBJ2-2,-,TRBV6-2/TRBV6-3,CASTRHGTGELFF
TRBJ1-1,TRBD1,TRBV29-1,CSVGQGLNTEAFF
TRBJ1-6,TRBD1,TRBV2,CASSLRQGGYNSPLHF
TRBJ2-7,-,TRBV28,CAIAEAGTYEQYF
TRBJ1-1,-,TRBV6-5,CASSYGDIRNTEAFF
TRBJ2-3,-,TRBV7-3,CASSFNGADTQYF
TRBJ2-1,-,TRBV6-2/TRBV6-3,CASSRDPTFDEQFF
TRBJ1-2,TRBD1,TRBV6-2/TRBV6-3,CASSLQGGDSLLYGYTF